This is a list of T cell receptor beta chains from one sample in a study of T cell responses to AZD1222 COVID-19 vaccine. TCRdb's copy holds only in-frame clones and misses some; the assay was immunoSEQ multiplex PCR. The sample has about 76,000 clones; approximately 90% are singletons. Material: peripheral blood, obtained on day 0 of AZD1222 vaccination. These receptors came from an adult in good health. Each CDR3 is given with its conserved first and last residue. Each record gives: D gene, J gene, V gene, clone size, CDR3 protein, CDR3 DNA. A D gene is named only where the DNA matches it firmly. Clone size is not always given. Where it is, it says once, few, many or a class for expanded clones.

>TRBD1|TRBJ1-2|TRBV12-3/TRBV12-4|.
CATSDRVNYGYTF
TGTGCCACCTCGGACAGGGTGAACTATGGCTACACCTTC
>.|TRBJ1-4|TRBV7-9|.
CASSLGRINERLFF
TGTGCCAGCAGCTTGGGCAGGATTAATGAAAGACTGTTTTTT
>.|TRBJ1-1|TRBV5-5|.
CASSLGRHTEAFF
TGTGCCAGCAGCTTGGGAAGGCACACTGAAGCTTTCTTT
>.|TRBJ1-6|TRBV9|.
CASSGIGTLNSPLHF
TGTGCCAGCAGCGGGATCGGGACTCTGAATTCACCCCTCCACTTT
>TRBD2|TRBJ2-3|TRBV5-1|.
CASSLALAGVDTQYF
TGCGCCAGCAGCTTGGCACTAGCGGGAGTGGATACGCAGTATTTT
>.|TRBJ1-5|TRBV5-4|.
CASSSGGGSQPQHF
TGTGCCAGCAGCTCTGGGGGGGGTAGTCAGCCCCAGCATTTT
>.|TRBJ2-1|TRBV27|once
CASSLILQSDEQFF
TGTGCCAGCAGTTTAATCCTCCAGTCTGATGAGCAGTTCTTC
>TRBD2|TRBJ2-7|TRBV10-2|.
CATSTLAGASYEQYF
TGCGCCACCTCGACACTAGCGGGAGCTTCTTACGAGCAGTACTTC
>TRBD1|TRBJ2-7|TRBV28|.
CASGGTGTSYEQYF
TGTGCCAGCGGGGGGACAGGGACGTCCTACGAGCAGTACTTC
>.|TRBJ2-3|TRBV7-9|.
CASSPMGPDTQYF
TGTGCCAGCAGCCCTATGGGCCCAGATACGCAGTATTTT
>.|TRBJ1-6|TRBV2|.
CASIPALHF
TGTGCCAGCATCCCAGCTCTCCACTTT
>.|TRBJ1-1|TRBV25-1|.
CASSGGGVGSF
TGTGCCAGCAGTGGGGGGGGCGTTGGGAGCTTT
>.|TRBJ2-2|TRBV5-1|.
CASSLGGQNTGELFF
TGCGCCAGCAGCTTGGGTGGTCAGAACACCGGGGAGCTGTTTTTT
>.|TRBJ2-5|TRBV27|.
CASSFAGTQETQYF
TGTGCCAGCAGTTTTGCAGGGACCCAAGAGACCCAGTACTTC
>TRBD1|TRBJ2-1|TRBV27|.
CASSPGQGAYNEQFF
TGTGCCAGCAGTCCCGGACAGGGGGCGTACAATGAGCAGTTCTTC
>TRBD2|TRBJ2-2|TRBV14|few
CASSLRPGGTGELFF
TGTGCCAGCAGCCTACGCCCGGGGGGGACCGGGGAGCTGTTTTTT
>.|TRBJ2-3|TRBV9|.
CASSISGDTQYF
TGTGCCAGCAGCATTAGCGGTGATACGCAGTATTTT
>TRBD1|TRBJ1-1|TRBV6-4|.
CASSTGDGGAFF
TGTGCCAGCAGTACAGGGGACGGAGGAGCTTTCTTT
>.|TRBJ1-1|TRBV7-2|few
CASSFISTEAFF
TGTGCCAGCAGCTTTATTAGCACTGAAGCTTTCTTT
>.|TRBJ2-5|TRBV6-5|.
CASGTVETQYF
TGTGCCAGCGGGACGGTAGAGACCCAGTACTTC
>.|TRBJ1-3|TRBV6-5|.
CASRDGAAGNTIYF
TGTGCCAGCAGGGACGGGGCAGCTGGAAACACCATATATTTT
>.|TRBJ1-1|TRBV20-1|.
CSASSDAEAFF
TGCAGTGCTAGTTCGGACGCTGAAGCTTTCTTT
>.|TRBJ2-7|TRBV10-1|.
CASSDSRYEQYF
TGCGCCAGCAGTGATTCCCGCTACGAGCAGTACTTC